The 9 T cell receptor beta chains listed next were all sequenced from one sample in a study of beta chain features in type 1 diabetes. Findings and caveats of the study: Moderate yet significant TCRB CDR3 shortening was seen in Type 1 diabetes patients in all four CD4+ subsets.

Investigators reverse transcribed all isolated RNA, so they sequenced expressed TCRB transcripts. Using immunoSEQ multiplex PCR, the repertoire was profiled, and TCRdb retains in-frame clones only, with some absent. The table lists about 150,000 clones, about 7.9% of them singletons. Antigens of these TCRs are unknown. Material: central memory CD4+ T cells from blood. Receptors were obtained from a man between 18 and 29 years old with type 1 diabetes.

The V and J genes are TRBV5-1 and TRBJ2-1; 8 bases fit TRBD2. The CDR3 length is 17 residues. Germline CDR1 is SGHRS and CDR2 is YFSETQ. J gave up 7 bases and V 1 base, and 13 bases lay outside the gene matches. The CDR3 sequence: CASSLKYSGGAGNEQFF. CDR3 DNA: TGCGCCAGCAGCTTGAAGTACTCCGGGGGGGCGGGAAATGAGCAGTTCTTC.

The chain combines TRBV5-1 with TRBJ2-7, with 8 positions matching TRBD1. Germline lookup yields CDR1 SGHRS and CDR2 YFSETQ. The CDR3 covers 15 residues. V shed 4 bases, J shed 2 bases, and the junction held 8 bases outside the gene matches. The CDR3 DNA follows: TGCGCCAGCAGCCCCGAGACAGGGGCCCCCTACGAGCAGTACTTC. Amino acids: CASSPETGAPYEQYF.

DNA of the CDR3: TGTGCCAGTAGTGCTCGACAGATTGGAAACACCATATATTTT. As protein: CASSARQIGNTIYF. The rearrangement uses TRBV19 and TRBJ1-3, with D maybe TRBD1 (5 bases). The CDR3 is 14 residues long. V was clipped by 5 bases and J by 3 bases, with 11 bases between them. The germline CDR1 and CDR2 sequences are LNHDA and SQIVND (reference sequence).

This clone was counted only a few times. V and J are TRBV30 and TRBJ2-3; D gene ambiguous. The CDR3 has 14 residues. Trimming took 5 bases from V and 2 from J, leaving 14 bases between them. Germline assignment: CDR1 GTSNPN and CDR2 SVGIG (reference sequence). The DNA for the CDR3 is TGTGCCTGGGGCCCACCCCTGGCCACAGATACGCAGTATTTT. It yields the protein CAWGPPLATDTQYF.

In this sample, this clone turned up a few times. The V call is TRBV6-6, the J call TRBJ2-7; 11 nucleotides align to TRBD2. Trimming at V came to 4 bases and at J to 3 bases, leaving 2 bases not matched to a gene. Germline loops: CDR1 MNHNY, CDR2 SVGAGI (reference sequence). The CDR3 is 14 residues long. As DNA, the CDR3 is TGTGCCAGCAGTTCTAGCGGGAGGATCTACGAGCAGTACTTC. Amino acids: CASSSSGRIYEQYF.

The rearrangement links TRBV11-1 to TRBJ2-1, with D unresolved. V dropped 2 bases and J dropped 2 bases, with 10 bases sitting between them. The CDR3 contains 15 residues. Germline CDR1 and CDR2: SGHAT and FQDESV (reference sequence). The CDR3 coding sequence is TGTGCCAGCAGCTTAACCAGCGAGCCCTACAATGAGCAGTTCTTC. This encodes CASSLTSEPYNEQFF.

This clone appeared a few times. The chain recombines TRBV11-2 with TRBJ2-3; D is possibly TRBD2 (7 bases). V dropped 3 bases and J dropped 3 bases, with 13 bases sitting between them. The CDR3 length is 15 residues. The germline V gene encodes CDR1 SGHAT and CDR2 FQNNGV. The CDR3 DNA sequence: TGTGCCAGCAGCTTTTTTGGGGGGGCGACAGATACGCAGTATTTT. Residues: CASSFFGGATDTQYF.

In its sample, this clone was seen a few times. The chain carries TRBV28 and TRBJ1-1; 12 bases line up with TRBD1. Germline V CDR1 and CDR2: MDHEN, SYDVKM. V dropped 3 bases and J dropped 7; count of bases not matched to a gene: 6. The CDR3 totals 15 residues. In DNA form, the CDR3 reads TGTGCCAGCAGTTTTTGGGACAGGGGGCTCGGTGAAGCTTTCTTT. Its translation is CASSFWDRGLGEAFF.

The chain links TRBV5-4 to TRBJ1-1; 12 nucleotides line up with TRBD1. Trimming took 3 bases from V and 5 from J; bases not matched to a gene: 8. Germline CDR1 SGHNT, CDR2 YYREEE (reference sequence). The CDR3 length is 16 residues. CDR3 nucleotide sequence: TGTGCCAGCAGCTCGGGACAGGGGGCTGGAGGGACTGAAGCTTTCTTT. Translation: CASSSGQGAGGTEAFF. Full variable domain (outside the CDR3, taken from reference TRBV5-4 and TRBJ1-1): ETGVTQSPTHLIKTRGQQVTLRCSSQSGHNTVSWYQQALGQGPQFIFQYYREEENGRGNFPPRFSGLQFPNYSSELNVNALELDDSALYLCASSSGQGAGGTEAFFGQGTRLTVV.